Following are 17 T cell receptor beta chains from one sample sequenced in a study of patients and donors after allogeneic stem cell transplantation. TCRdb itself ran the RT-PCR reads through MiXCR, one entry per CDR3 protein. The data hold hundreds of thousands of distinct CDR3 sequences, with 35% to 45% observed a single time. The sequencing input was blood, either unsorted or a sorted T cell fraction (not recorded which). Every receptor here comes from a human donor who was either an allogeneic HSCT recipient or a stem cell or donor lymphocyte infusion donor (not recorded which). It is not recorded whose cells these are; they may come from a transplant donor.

The CDR3 nucleotides are TGCGCCAGCAGCCCTGGAGGGGATCTGAACACTGAAGCTTTCTTT. Residues: CASSPGGDLNTEAFF. The gene calls are TRBV5-1 and TRBJ1-1; weak D call: TRBD1 (5 bases). Germline assignment: CDR1 SGHRS and CDR2 YFSETQ. V gave up 4 bases and J gave up 0 bases, with 13 bases separating them. This CDR3 has 15 amino acids.

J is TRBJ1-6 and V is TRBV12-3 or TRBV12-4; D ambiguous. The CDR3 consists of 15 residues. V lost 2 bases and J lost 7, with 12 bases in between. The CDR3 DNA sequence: TGTGCCAGCAGTTTAAGGGCAGGCCTAAATTCACCCCTCCACTTT. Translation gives CASSLRAGLNSPLHF.

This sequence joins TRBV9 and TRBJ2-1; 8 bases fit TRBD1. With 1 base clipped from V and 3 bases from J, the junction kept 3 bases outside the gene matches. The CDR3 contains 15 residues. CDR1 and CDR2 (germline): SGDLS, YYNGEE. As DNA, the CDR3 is TGTGCCAGCAGCGTATCAGGACAGGGCTACAATGAGCAGTTCTTC. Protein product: CASSVSGQGYNEQFF.

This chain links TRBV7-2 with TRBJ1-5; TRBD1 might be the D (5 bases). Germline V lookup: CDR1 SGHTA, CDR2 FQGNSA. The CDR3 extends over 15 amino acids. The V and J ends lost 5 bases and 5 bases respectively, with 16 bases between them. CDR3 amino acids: CASSPRGITDQPQHF. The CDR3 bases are TGTGCCAGCAGCCCTAGGGGCATAACGGATCAGCCCCAGCATTTT.

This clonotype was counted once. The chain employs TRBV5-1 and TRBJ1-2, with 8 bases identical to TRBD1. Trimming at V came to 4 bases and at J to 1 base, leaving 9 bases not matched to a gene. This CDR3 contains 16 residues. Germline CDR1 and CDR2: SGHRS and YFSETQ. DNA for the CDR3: TGCGCCAGCAGCCCCGGACAGGGAGTCTATAACTATGGCTACACCTTC. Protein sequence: CASSPGQGVYNYGYTF.

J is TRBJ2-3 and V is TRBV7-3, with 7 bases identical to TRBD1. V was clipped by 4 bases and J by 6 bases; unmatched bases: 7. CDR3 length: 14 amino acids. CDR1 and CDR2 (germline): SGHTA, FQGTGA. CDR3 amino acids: CASSSKTGADTQYF. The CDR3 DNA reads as TGTGCCAGCAGCTCAAAAACAGGGGCGGATACGCAGTATTTT.

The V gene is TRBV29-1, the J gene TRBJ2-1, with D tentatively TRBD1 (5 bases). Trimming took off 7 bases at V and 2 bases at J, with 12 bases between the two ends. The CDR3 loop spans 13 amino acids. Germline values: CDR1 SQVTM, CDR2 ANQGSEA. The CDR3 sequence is CSASRVAYNEQFF. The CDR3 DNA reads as TGCAGCGCAAGCAGGGTCGCCTACAATGAGCAGTTCTTC.

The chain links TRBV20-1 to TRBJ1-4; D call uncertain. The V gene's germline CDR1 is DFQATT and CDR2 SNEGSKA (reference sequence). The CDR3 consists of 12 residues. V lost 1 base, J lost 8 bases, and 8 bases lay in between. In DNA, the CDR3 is TGCAGTGCTAGAGTGGGTTCGGAAAAACTGTTTTTT. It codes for CSARVGSEKLFF.

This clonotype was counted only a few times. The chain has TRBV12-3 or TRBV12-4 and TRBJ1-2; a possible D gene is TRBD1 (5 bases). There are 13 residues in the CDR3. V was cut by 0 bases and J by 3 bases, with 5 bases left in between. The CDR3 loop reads CASSLARDYGYTF. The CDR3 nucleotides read TGTGCCAGCAGTTTAGCCAGGGACTATGGCTACACCTTC.

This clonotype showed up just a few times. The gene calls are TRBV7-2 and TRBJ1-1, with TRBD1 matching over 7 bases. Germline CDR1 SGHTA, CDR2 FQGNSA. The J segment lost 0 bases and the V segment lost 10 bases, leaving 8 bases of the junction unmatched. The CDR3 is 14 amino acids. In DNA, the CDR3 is TGTGCCACAATACAGGGGCGGATGAACACTGAAGCTTTCTTT. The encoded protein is CATIQGRMNTEAFF.

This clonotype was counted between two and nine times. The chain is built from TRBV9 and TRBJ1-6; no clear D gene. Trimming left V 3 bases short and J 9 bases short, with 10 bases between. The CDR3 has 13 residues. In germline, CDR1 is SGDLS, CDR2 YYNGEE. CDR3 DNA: TGTGCCAGCAGCGAAACAAGAATTTCACCCCTCCACTTT. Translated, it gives CASSETRISPLHF.

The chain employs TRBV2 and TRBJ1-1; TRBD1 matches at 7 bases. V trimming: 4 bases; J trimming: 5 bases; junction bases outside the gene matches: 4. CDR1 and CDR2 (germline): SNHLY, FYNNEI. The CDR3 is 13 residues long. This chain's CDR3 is CASSVQGKTEAFF. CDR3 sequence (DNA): TGTGCCAGCAGTGTACAGGGGAAAACTGAAGCTTTCTTT.

The CDR3 nucleotides read TGTGCCAGCAGTTACCGGGGCGGGACTTATAATGAAAAACTGTTTTTT. Translation: CASSYRGGTYNEKLFF. J is TRBJ1-4 and V is TRBV6-6, with TRBD1 as a possible D gene (5 bases). V was clipped by 2 bases and J by 4 bases, with 14 bases between them. Looked up from germline, CDR1 is MNHNY and CDR2 is SVGAGI (reference sequence). This CDR3 has 16 amino acids.

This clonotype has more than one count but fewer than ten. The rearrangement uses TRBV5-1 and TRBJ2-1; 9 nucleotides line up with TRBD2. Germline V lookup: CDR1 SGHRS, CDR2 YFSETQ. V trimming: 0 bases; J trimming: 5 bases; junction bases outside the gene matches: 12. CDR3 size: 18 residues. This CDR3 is CASSLGRKLAGPNNEQFF. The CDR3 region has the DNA TGCGCCAGCAGCTTGGGTCGGAAGCTAGCGGGGCCTAACAATGAGCAGTTCTTC.

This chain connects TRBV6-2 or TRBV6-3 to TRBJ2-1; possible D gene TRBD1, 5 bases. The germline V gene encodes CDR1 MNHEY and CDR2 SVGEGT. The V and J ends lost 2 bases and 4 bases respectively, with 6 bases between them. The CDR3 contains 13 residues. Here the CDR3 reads CASSYTGYNEQFF. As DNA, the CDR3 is TGTGCCAGCAGTTACACAGGTTACAATGAGCAGTTCTTC.

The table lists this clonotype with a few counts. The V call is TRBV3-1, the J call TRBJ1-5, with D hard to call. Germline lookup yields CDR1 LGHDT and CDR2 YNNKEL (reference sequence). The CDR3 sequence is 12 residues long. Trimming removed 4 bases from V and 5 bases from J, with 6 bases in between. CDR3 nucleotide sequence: TGTGCCAGCAGCCGGGGTCATCAGCCCCAGCATTTT. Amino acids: CASSRGHQPQHF.

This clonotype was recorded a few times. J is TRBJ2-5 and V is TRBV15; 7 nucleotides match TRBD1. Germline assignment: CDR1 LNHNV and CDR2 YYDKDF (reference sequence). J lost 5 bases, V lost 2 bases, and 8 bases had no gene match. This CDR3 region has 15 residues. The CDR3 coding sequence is TGTGCCACCAGCAGAAACGAACAGGGGCGGGAGACCCAGTACTTC. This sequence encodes CATSRNEQGRETQYF.